This TCR beta chain was captured by sequencing in a study of T-cell reconstitution after alpha-beta-depleted transplantation in children. Preparation of the TCRbeta library involved a method that used unique molecular identifiers. A single record per CDR3 protein comes from TCRdb applying MiXCR to the PCR reads. The data contain 600,000 to 700,000 distinct CDR3 sequences, around 16% of them singletons. Looked up from germline, CDR1 is SGHTA and CDR2 is FQGTGA. The ends lost 4 bases at V and 4 bases at J; junction bases unmatched: 11. CDR3 size: 17 residues. The sequence came from a human donor who donated a stem cell graft to a child with acute myeloid leukemia. The V and J genes are TRBV7-3 and TRBJ2-1; 9 bases are a match to TRBD1. The sample here was PBMCs from the stem cell graft donor, taken from the stem cell graft. The CDR3 DNA reads as TGTGCCAGCAGCTCCCCCGGTGAGGGACAGGGTTACAATGAGCAGTTCTTC. This encodes CASSSPGEGQGYNEQFF. Complete variable domain (other parts from reference TRBV7-3 and TRBJ2-1): GAGVSQTPSNKVTEKGKYVELRCDPISGHTALYWYRQSLGQGPEFLIYFQGTGAADDSGLPNDRFFAVRPEGSVSTLKIQRTERGDSAVYLCASSSPGEGQGYNEQFFGPGTRLTVL.